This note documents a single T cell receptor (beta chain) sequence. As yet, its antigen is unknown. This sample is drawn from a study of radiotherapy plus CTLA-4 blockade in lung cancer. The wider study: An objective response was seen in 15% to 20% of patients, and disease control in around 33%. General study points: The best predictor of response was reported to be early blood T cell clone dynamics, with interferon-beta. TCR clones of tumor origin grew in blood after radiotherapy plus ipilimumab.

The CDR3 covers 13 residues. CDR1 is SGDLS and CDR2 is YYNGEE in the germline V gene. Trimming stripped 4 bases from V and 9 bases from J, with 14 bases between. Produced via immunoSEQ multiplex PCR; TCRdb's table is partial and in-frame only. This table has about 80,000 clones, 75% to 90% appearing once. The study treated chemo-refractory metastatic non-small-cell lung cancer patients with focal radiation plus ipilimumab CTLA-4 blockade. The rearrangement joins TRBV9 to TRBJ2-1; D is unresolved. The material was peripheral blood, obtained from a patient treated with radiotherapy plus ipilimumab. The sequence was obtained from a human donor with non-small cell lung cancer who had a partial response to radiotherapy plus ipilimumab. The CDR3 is CASSPRREAEQFF. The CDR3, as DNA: TGTGCCAGCAGCCCCCGCCGTGAGGCTGAGCAGTTCTTC. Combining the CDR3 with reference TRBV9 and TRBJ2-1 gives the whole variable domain DSGVTQTPKHLITATGQRVTLRCSPRSGDLSVYWYQQSLDQGLQFLIQYYNGEERAKGNILERFSAQQFPDLHSELNLSSLELGDSALYFCASSPRREAEQFFGPGTRLTVL.